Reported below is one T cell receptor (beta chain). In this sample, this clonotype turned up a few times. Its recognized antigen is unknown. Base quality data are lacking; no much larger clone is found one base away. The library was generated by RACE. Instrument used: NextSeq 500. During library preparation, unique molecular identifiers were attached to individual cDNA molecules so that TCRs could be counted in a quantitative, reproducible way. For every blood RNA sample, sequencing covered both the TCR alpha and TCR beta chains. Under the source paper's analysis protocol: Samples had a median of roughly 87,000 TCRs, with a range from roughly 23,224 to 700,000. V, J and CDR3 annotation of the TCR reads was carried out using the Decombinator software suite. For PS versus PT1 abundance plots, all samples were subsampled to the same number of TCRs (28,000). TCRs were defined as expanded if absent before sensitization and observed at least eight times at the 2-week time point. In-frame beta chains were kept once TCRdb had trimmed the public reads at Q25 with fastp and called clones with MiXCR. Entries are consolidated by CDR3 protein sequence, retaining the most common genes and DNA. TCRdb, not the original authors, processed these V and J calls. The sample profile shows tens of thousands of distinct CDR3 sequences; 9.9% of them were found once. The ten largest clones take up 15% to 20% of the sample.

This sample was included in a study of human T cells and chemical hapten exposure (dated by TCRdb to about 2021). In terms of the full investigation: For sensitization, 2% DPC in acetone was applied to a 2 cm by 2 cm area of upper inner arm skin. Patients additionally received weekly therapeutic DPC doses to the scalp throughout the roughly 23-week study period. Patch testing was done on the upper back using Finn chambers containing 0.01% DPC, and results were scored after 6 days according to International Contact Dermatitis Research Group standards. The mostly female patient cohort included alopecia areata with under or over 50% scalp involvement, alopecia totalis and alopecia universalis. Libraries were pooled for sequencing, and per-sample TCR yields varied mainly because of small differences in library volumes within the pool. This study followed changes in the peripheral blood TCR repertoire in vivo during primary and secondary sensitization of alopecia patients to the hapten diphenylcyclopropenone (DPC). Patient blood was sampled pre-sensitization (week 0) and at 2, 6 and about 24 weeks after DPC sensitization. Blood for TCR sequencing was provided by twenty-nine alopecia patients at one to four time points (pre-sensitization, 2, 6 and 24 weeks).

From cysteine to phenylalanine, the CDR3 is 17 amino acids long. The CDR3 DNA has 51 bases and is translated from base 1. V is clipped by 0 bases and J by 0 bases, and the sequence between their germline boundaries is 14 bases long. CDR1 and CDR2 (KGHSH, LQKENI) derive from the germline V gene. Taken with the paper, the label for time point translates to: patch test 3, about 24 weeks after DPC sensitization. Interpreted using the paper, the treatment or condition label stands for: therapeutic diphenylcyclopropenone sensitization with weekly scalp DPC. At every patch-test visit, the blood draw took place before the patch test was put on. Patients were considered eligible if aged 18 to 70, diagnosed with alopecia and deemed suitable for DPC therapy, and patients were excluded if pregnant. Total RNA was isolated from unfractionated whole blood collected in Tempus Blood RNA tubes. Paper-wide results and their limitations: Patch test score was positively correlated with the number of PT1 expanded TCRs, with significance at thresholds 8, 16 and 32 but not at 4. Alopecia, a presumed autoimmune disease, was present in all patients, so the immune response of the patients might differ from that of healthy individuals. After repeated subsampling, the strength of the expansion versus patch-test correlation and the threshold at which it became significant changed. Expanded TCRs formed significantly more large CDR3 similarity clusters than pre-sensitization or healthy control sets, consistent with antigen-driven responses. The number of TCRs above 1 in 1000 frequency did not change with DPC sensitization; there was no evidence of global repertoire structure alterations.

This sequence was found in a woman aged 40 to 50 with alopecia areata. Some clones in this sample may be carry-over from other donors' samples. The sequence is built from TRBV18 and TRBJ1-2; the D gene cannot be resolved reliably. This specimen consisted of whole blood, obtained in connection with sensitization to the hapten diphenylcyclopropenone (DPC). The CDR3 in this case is CASSPPGEPEANYGYTF. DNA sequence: TGTGCCAGCTCACCACCTGGAGAGCCAGAAGCTAACTATGGCTACACCTTC.